This paragraph covers one T cell receptor beta chain sequence. This sample was included in a study of control samples from healthy donors and cancer patients. Trimming took 6 bases from V and 9 from J, leaving 15 bases between them. CDR1 is MNHNY, CDR2 SVGAGI, per germline (reference sequence). The CDR3 runs 14 residues. Here immunoSEQ multiplex PCR was the method, and the copy in TCRdb shows in-frame clones only, minus some. Altogether tens of thousands of clones are present, approximately 86% being singletons, with the ten largest covering around a fifth. The source is a man aged 25-40 years in good health. The rearrangement joins TRBV6-6 to TRBJ1-6; perhaps TRBD1 as D (6 bases). Sequencing was done on a sample of blood. The DNA for the CDR3 is TGTGCCAGCAGAAGGGGCGAGGGGGGTTCACCCCTCCACTTT. Translating gives CASRRGEGGSPLHF.